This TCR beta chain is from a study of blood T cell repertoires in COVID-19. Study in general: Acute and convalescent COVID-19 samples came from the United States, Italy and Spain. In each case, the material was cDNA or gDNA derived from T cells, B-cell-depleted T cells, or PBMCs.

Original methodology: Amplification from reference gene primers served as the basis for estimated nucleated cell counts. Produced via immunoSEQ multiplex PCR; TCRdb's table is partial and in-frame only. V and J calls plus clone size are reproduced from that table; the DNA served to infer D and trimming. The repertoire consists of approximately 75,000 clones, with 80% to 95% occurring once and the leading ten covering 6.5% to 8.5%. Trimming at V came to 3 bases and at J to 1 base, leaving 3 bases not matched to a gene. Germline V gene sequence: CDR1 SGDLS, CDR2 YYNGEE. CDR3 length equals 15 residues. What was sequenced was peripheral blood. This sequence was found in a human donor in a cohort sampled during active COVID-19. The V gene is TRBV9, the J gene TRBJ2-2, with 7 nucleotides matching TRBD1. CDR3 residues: CASSARQGNTGELFF. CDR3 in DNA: TGTGCCAGCAGCGCAAGACAGGGGAACACCGGGGAGCTGTTTTTT.